The 23 T cell receptor beta chains in this list originate from one sample, sequenced in a study of cytomegalovirus exposure and HLA in healthy donors. Some clones are missing from TCRdb's copy, which holds only in-frame ones; the method was immunoSEQ multiplex PCR. The sample comprises roughly 49,000 clones, 94% of which are singletons, and around 8% rests with the top ten. The sample taken for sequencing was PBMCs. The receptors here all came from a woman aged 18-30 years in good health and CMV-seropositive.

This chain uses TRBV5-1 with TRBJ2-7; 12 bases align to TRBD1. Per the germline V gene, CDR1 is SGHRS and CDR2 is YFSETQ. This CDR3 comprises 19 residues. The ends lost 2 bases at V and 5 bases at J; junction bases unmatched: 17. The CDR3 sequence: CASSFGFGTGGTSKNEQYF. In nucleotides, the CDR3 is TGCGCCAGCAGCTTTGGTTTCGGGACAGGGGGCACCTCGAAAAACGAGCAGTACTTC.

The chain couples TRBV29-1 to TRBJ2-7, with D possibly TRBD1 on 6 matching bases. The CDR3 consists of 14 residues. CDR1 and CDR2 (germline): SQVTM, ANQGSEA. V was pared by 8 bases and J by 6 bases, with 23 bases between. As DNA, the CDR3 is TGCAGCTTACGACAGGCCGAGCGAACCTTCGAGCAGTACTTC. It yields the protein CSLRQAERTFEQYF.

This clone was observed a few times. This chain uses TRBV30 with TRBJ2-1; D uncertain. There are 13 residues in the CDR3. CDR1 is GTSNPN and CDR2 is SVGIG in the germline V gene (reference sequence). The ends were cut back, 0 bases at V and 4 bases at J, with 7 bases in the middle. CDR3 sequence: CAWSVTEYNEQFF. DNA of the CDR3: TGTGCCTGGAGTGTAACAGAGTACAATGAGCAGTTCTTC.

As to this clone: The same CDR3 arises from other DNA sequences in this sample as well. The chain carries TRBV6-1 and TRBJ2-1, with 8 bases identical to TRBD1. V shed 8 bases, J shed 8 bases, and the junction held 11 bases outside the gene matches. Germline CDR1 reads MNHNS; CDR2 reads SASEGT. The CDR3 consists of 14 residues. The CDR3, as DNA: TGTGCCAGCTCTACGGACAGGGTGTCTGATGAGCAGTTCTTC. Encoded protein: CASSTDRVSDEQFF.

The chain uses TRBV6-5 and TRBJ1-1; D unresolved. Germline values: CDR1 MNHEY, CDR2 SVGAGI. Trimming removed 1 base from V and 1 base from J, with 4 bases in between. The CDR3 is made up of 13 amino acids. The CDR3 region has the DNA TGTGCCAGCAGTTACTTCGGGAACACTGAAGCTTTCTTT. This encodes CASSYFGNTEAFF.

This chain joins TRBV6-5 and TRBJ1-6; 12 nucleotides match TRBD1. Per germline, CDR1 MNHEY and CDR2 SVGAGI. V was clipped by 6 bases and J by 10 bases; unmatched bases: 7. The CDR3 runs 15 residues. The CDR3 sequence is CASRRPGQGASPLHF. DNA for the CDR3: TGTGCCAGCAGACGCCCGGGACAGGGGGCCTCACCCCTCCACTTT.

This chain connects TRBV7-6 to TRBJ2-3; 7 bases fit TRBD2. CDR1 and CDR2 (germline): SGHVS, FNYEAQ. CDR3 length: 15 amino acids. The J segment lost 4 bases and the V segment lost 4 bases, leaving 8 bases of the junction unmatched. The CDR3 DNA reads as TGTGCCAGCAGCTCACTAGCGAGAGACTCAGATACGCAGTATTTT. As protein: CASSSLARDSDTQYF.

Regarding this clone: A junction end diverges from the germline sequence, so it may reflect a read error. CDR3 sequence (DNA): TGCGCCAGCAGCTTGGCTAGCGGGATGAACAACGGGGAGCTGTTTTTT. Translating gives CASSLASGMNNGELFF. The chain uses TRBV5-1 and TRBJ2-2, with 9 nucleotides matching TRBD2. The CDR3 loop spans 16 amino acids. The germline V gene encodes CDR1 SGHRS and CDR2 YFSETQ.

The chain combines TRBV5-4 with TRBJ2-1; 9 bases are shared with TRBD2. V shed 1 base and J 5 bases; nucleotides not matched to a gene: 13. The CDR3 spans 18 residues. The germline V gene encodes CDR1 SGHNT and CDR2 YYREEE (reference sequence). In DNA form, the CDR3 reads TGTGCCAGCAGCTTGAAGTTCTTCGGCGGGAGGGCGAACAATGAGCAGTTCTTC. It is translated as CASSLKFFGGRANNEQFF.

Only a few counts were recorded for this clone. The rearrangement links TRBV6-5 to TRBJ2-7; perhaps TRBD2 as D (6 bases). The CDR3 is 14 residues long. Germline CDR1 and CDR2: MNHEY and SVGAGI. V gave up 5 bases and J gave up 2 bases, with 13 bases separating them. The CDR3 coding sequence is TGTGCCAGCAGTCGGGGGACGGGGACCTACGAGCAGTACTTC. This codes for CASSRGTGTYEQYF.

The chain employs TRBV19 and TRBJ2-7; 8 positions match TRBD1. With V trimmed by 3 bases and J by 6 bases, 7 bases remained unmatched. This CDR3 spans 14 amino acids. The germline gives CDR1 LNHDA, CDR2 SQIVND (reference sequence). CDR3 sequence: CASSIRDRLGEQYF. DNA for the CDR3: TGTGCCAGTAGTATCCGGGACAGGCTTGGCGAGCAGTACTTC.

This chain links TRBV27 with TRBJ2-7; D may be TRBD1 (7 bases). The germline gives CDR1 MNHEY, CDR2 SMNVEV (reference sequence). V was pared by 8 bases and J by 2 bases, with 16 bases between. The CDR3 is 14 residues long. CDR3 in amino acids: CASSGGSGAYEQYF. The CDR3 DNA sequence: TGTGCCAGCTCAGGGGGGTCGGGAGCCTACGAGCAGTACTTC.

This clone was observed a few times. The gene calls are TRBV5-1 and TRBJ1-2; 9 bases are a match to TRBD1. The V and J ends lost 4 bases and 7 bases, in that order; junction bases with no gene match: 11. Germline CDR1 reads SGHRS; CDR2 reads YFSETQ. The CDR3 loop spans 15 amino acids. This CDR3 reads CASSLRTGDVSGYTF. As DNA, the CDR3 is TGCGCCAGCAGCCTGAGGACAGGGGACGTAAGTGGCTACACCTTC.

This chain joins TRBV5-1 and TRBJ2-7; TRBD1 aligns across 9 bases. V gave up 3 bases and J gave up 3 bases; unmatched junction bases: 4. CDR3 size: 14 residues. From germline, CDR1 is SGHRS and CDR2 YFSETQ. CDR3 coding DNA: TGCGCCAGCAGCTCCGGACAGGGGAGCTACGAGCAGTACTTC. Amino acid sequence: CASSSGQGSYEQYF.

The chain joins TRBV5-8 to TRBJ1-5, with D maybe TRBD1 (6 bases). V lost 1 base, J lost 7 bases, and 12 bases lay in between. The CDR3 consists of 14 residues. CDR1 is SGHTS, CDR2 YDEGEE, per germline. The CDR3 nucleotides read TGTGCCAGCAGCTTGCGGGGGGCTGGACAGCCCCAGCATTTT. It codes for CASSLRGAGQPQHF.

This chain links TRBV6-5 with TRBJ2-7; TRBD1 might be the D (6 bases). CDR1 is MNHEY, CDR2 SVGAGI, per germline. The CDR3 length is 12 residues. Trimming took 6 bases from V and 6 from J, leaving 12 bases between them. CDR3 nucleotide sequence: TGTGCCAGCAGCTCAGGACAGCTCGAGCAGTACTTC. The encoded protein is CASSSGQLEQYF.

The CDR3 is CASSLWGHRGDEQFF. CDR3 DNA: TGTGCCAGCAGTTTATGGGGACACCGAGGAGATGAGCAGTTCTTC. The chain is built from TRBV27 and TRBJ2-1, with D possibly TRBD1 on 6 matching bases. The CDR3 covers 15 residues. V was cut by 1 base and J by 8 bases, with 15 bases left in between. Germline V gives CDR1 MNHEY, CDR2 SMNVEV (reference sequence).

This rearrangement joins TRBV5-5 to TRBJ2-5, with 7 bases matching TRBD1. V shed 3 bases and J 2 bases; nucleotides not matched to a gene: 4. CDR3 length equals 14 residues. Germline CDR1 reads SGHKS; CDR2 reads YYEKEE (reference sequence). The CDR3 DNA sequence: TGTGCCAGCAGCTATCAGGGGGTTCAAGAGACCCAGTACTTC. Translated, it gives CASSYQGVQETQYF.

V usage is TRBV4-3 and J usage is TRBJ2-2, with a possible D match to TRBD2 (5 bases). V dropped 3 bases and J dropped 5 bases, with 25 bases sitting between them. CDR1 and CDR2 (germline): LGHNA, YSLEER. The CDR3 loop spans 19 amino acids. The CDR3 bases are TGCGCCAGCAGCCAGCAAACCGTAGGCGGCTCCCCGGGGACCGGGGAGCTGTTTTTT. Protein sequence: CASSQQTVGGSPGTGELFF.

This sequence joins TRBV28 and TRBJ1-5, with 12 bases lining up with TRBD1. This CDR3 region has 15 residues. Germline CDR1 is MDHEN and CDR2 is SYDVKM. J was trimmed by 7 bases and V by 8 bases; bases with no gene match: 9. CDR3 region: CASDPPGQGAQPQHF. The DNA for the CDR3 is TGTGCCAGCGACCCCCCGGGACAGGGGGCCCAGCCCCAGCATTTT.

The chain carries TRBV4-3 and TRBJ1-1; D call uncertain. CDR1 LGHNA and CDR2 YSLEER come from the germline V gene. Trimming pared 0 bases from V and 1 base from J, leaving 6 bases between. This CDR3 has 14 amino acids. The CDR3 sequence is CASSQDTANTEAFF. The CDR3 bases are TGCGCCAGCAGCCAAGATACAGCGAACACTGAAGCTTTCTTT.

The genes are TRBV15 and TRBJ1-1, with 7 bases matching TRBD1. The junction had 6 bases not matched to a gene; V was cut back by 2 bases and J by 6 bases. The V gene's germline CDR1 is LNHNV and CDR2 YYDKDF (reference sequence). There are 14 residues in the CDR3. CDR3 in amino acids: CATSRRTGSAEAFF. The CDR3 DNA reads TGTGCCACCAGCAGAAGGACAGGTTCGGCTGAAGCTTTCTTT.

The V call is TRBV13, the J call TRBJ2-3, with 13 bases matching TRBD2. V shed 5 bases and J 4 bases; nucleotides not matched to a gene: 15. The CDR3 runs to 19 residues. Germline values: CDR1 PRHDT, CDR2 FYEKMQ (reference sequence). This CDR3 reads CASSTTGTSGESPADTQYF. The CDR3 DNA follows: TGTGCCAGCAGCACAACGGGGACTAGCGGGGAATCCCCGGCAGATACGCAGTATTTT.